One and the same sample provided the 17 T cell receptor beta chains below, sequenced in a study of tumor and adjacent non-tumor tissue in lung cancer. A modified ARM-PCR protocol with three rounds of nested PCR amplified TCRbeta. MiXCR was run by TCRdb on the multiplex PCR reads, yielding one entry per CDR3 protein. The table includes 75,000 to 80,000 distinct CDR3 sequences, over 60% detected once. RNA was extracted from bulk tissue without any cell sorting. Distant lung tissue was collected more than 3 cm away from the tumor edge. Input material: distant non-tumor lung tissue. The origin of the receptors is a man aged 70-80 years with non-small cell lung cancer.

This chain uses TRBV12-3 or TRBV12-4 with TRBJ2-1; TRBD2 aligns across 7 bases. The junction had 15 bases not matched to a gene; V was cut back by 7 bases and J by 9 bases. The CDR3 consists of 15 residues. The chain's CDR3 is CASTEWGVGGTEQFF. The CDR3 nucleotides are TGTGCCAGCACCGAGTGGGGAGTGGGAGGGACTGAGCAGTTCTTC.

This clonotype occurred many times. The V call is TRBV5-6, the J call TRBJ2-7; D perhaps matches TRBD1 (6 bases). There are 13 residues in the CDR3. The germline V gene encodes CDR1 SGHDT and CDR2 YYEEEE. V lost 0 bases to trimming and J lost 9 bases, with 13 bases between them. CDR3 DNA: TGTGCCAGCAGCTTGGGCAGGGGCAGGACGCAGTACTTC. The encoded protein is CASSLGRGRTQYF.

The chain uses TRBV6-1 and TRBJ2-3; D unresolved. Germline assignment: CDR1 MNHNS and CDR2 SASEGT. V dropped 8 bases and J dropped 9 bases, with 15 bases sitting between them. CDR3 length: 12 amino acids. This CDR3 is CASCKSSFTQYF. The CDR3 DNA sequence: TGTGCCAGCTGTAAATCCAGTTTCACGCAGTATTTT.

About this clonotype: At one of its ends the junction is not consistent with the germline gene, which may arise from a read error. The gene calls are TRBV6-6 and TRBJ2-4; tentative D call: TRBD2 (7 bases). Germline V CDR1 and CDR2: MNHNY, SVGAGI (reference sequence). This CDR3 has 15 residues. CDR3 DNA: TGTGTCAGCAGTTACGGGGGGCGAGCCAAAAACATTCAGTACTTC. Translating gives CVSSYGGRAKNIQYF.

Details on this clonotype: A much larger clone differs by one base, so this may be a read error. The gene calls are TRBV29-1 and TRBJ2-1; D not resolved. CDR1 is SQVTM and CDR2 is ANQGSEA in the germline V gene. Trimming removed 8 bases at V and 8 bases at J, with 10 bases between. The CDR3 has 10 amino acids. CDR3 coding DNA: TGCAGCCGTGGCGGTTATGAGCAGTTCTTC. Its translation: CSRGGYEQFF.

In its sample, this clonotype was seen once. A much larger clone lies one base from this, so it may be a read error. The chain uses TRBV12-3 or TRBV12-4 and TRBJ1-1; D is ambiguous. CDR3 length: 13 amino acids. As DNA, the CDR3 is TGTGCCAGCAGTGAGACTGTACTCACTGAAGCTATCTTT. This translates into CASSETVLTEAIF.

Notes on this clonotype: At one boundary the junction diverges from the germline segment, which might be a read error. The rearrangement links TRBV11-3 to TRBJ1-1; D might be TRBD1 (5 bases). CDR1 is SGHNT and CDR2 is YENEEA in the germline V gene. This CDR3 has 16 amino acids. CDR3 protein: CASGFRESTLKNEAFF. The CDR3, as DNA: TGTGCCAGCGGCTTCAGGGAAAGCACCCTGAAAAATGAAGCTTTCTTT.

As concerns this clonotype: Compared with germline, one end of the junction differs, possibly owing to a read error. The CDR3 protein is CARSRALAAEGDEQYF. For the CDR3, the DNA is TGCGCCAGAAGCCGGGCACTAGCGGCAGAGGGGGACGAGCAGTACTTC. This rearrangement joins TRBV4-1 to TRBJ2-7; 8 nucleotides align to TRBD2. Germline CDR1 reads MGHRA; CDR2 reads YSYEKL. The CDR3 totals 16 residues.

As regards this clonotype: One end of the junction does not line up with germline, which may come from a read error. This chain links TRBV4-1 with TRBJ2-1; 9 nucleotides agree with TRBD2. The CDR3 is made up of 17 amino acids. The germline gives CDR1 MGHRA, CDR2 YSYEKL. CDR3 protein: CASSQEAASGKANEQIF. Here the CDR3 DNA reads TGCGCCAGCAGCCAAGAAGCGGCTAGCGGGAAGGCAAATGAGCAGATCTTC.

This chain uses TRBV5-1 with TRBJ2-5; TRBD2 aligns across 11 bases. The V and J ends lost 4 bases and 2 bases, in that order; junction bases with no gene match: 10. The CDR3 length is 17 residues. Germline V CDR1 and CDR2: SGHRS, YFSETQ. The CDR3: CASSRTIAGGGQETQYF. The DNA for the CDR3 is TGCGCCAGCAGCCGAACCATAGCGGGGGGGGGTCAAGAGACCCAGTACTTC.

Points on this clonotype: This may be a read error, as it is one base from a much larger clone. This chain links TRBV6-1 with TRBJ2-7; 9 bases are shared with TRBD1. Germline lookup yields CDR1 MNHNS and CDR2 SASEGT. Trimming removed 8 bases from V and 5 bases from J; junction bases left unmatched: 7. This CDR3 region has 13 residues. This CDR3 is CASAGTGLNEQYF. The CDR3 coding sequence is TGTGCCAGCGCCGGGACAGGGTTAAACGAGCAGTACTTC.

This chain connects TRBV4-1 to TRBJ1-2; maybe TRBD1 (5 bases). CDR1 and CDR2 (germline): MGHRA, YSYEKL. Trimming pared 0 bases from V and 3 bases from J, leaving 20 bases between. CDR3 length: 18 residues. CDR3: CASSQEGRTASFDYGYTF. Written as DNA, the CDR3 is TGCGCCAGCAGCCAAGAGGGACGGACGGCCTCGTTTGACTATGGCTACACCTTC.

Comment on this clonotype: This CDR3 is missing its conserved last phenylalanine or tryptophan, likely due to a read error. The V gene is TRBV11-2, the J gene TRBJ1-2; 7 bases are shared with TRBD1. Germline lookup yields CDR1 SGHAT and CDR2 FQNNGV. V lost 5 bases and J lost 4; bases outside the gene matches: 7. This CDR3 is 14 amino acids long. The CDR3 DNA reads TGTGCCAGCAGCCCGACAGGGAGTACCTATGGCTACACCTCC. It specifies CASSPTGSTYGYTS.

To note about this clonotype: At one end the junction does not follow the germline gene, possibly because of a read error. The chain couples TRBV7-9 to TRBJ1-6; 7 bases match TRBD1. Germline lookup yields CDR1 SEHNR and CDR2 FQNEAQ (reference sequence). The CDR3 is 12 residues long. The CDR3 nucleotides are TGTGCCAGCAACAACAGGGGTTCACGCCTCTACTTT. Translated: CASNNRGSRLYF.

Points on this clonotype: This could be a read error, since a much larger clone is one nucleotide away. The J gene is TRBJ2-3, the V gene TRBV28; the D is unclear. The CDR3 totals 16 residues. Per germline, CDR1 MDHEN and CDR2 SYDVKM. CDR3 protein: CANSLTSIRSTDTQYF. In DNA, the CDR3 is TGTGCCAACAGTTTAACGTCAATTCGGTCCACAGATACGCAGTATTTT.

As to this clonotype: Possible read error: a much larger clone is one base away. This chain's CDR3 is CASRARQGVNTEAFF. DNA for the CDR3: TGTGCCAGCAGAGCCCGACAGGGGGTGAACACTGAAGCTTTCTTT. The chain has TRBV6-5 and TRBJ1-1; 9 bases align to TRBD1. This CDR3 spans 15 amino acids. V gave up 6 bases and J gave up 0 bases; unmatched junction bases: 5. CDR1 is MNHEY and CDR2 is SVGAGI in the germline V gene.

This clonotype was seen ten or more times. The gene calls are TRBV5-1 and TRBJ1-1; 11 bases agree with TRBD1. Germline V gene sequence: CDR1 SGHRS, CDR2 YFSETQ. Germline trimming cut 3 bases from V and 8 bases from J; bases unmatched to any gene: 9. There are 15 residues in the CDR3. The CDR3 DNA is TGCGCCAGCAGCTATGACGCCGGGACAGGGGGGGAAGCTTTCTTT. It specifies CASSYDAGTGGEAFF.